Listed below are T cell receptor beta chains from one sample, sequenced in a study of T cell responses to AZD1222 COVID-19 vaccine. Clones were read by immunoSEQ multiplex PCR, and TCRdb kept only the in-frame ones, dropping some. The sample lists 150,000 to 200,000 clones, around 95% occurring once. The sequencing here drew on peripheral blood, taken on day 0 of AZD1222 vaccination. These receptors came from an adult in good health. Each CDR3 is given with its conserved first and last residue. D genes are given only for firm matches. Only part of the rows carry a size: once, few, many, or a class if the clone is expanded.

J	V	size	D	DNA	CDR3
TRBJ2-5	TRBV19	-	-	TGTGCCAGTAGTTTTGCAAGGGGCATAGGGGAGACCCAGTACTTC	CASSFARGIGETQYF
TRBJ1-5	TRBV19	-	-	TGTGCCAGTACAAGCCGGGACCTCGATGGCAATCAGCCCCAGCATTTT	CASTSRDLDGNQPQHF
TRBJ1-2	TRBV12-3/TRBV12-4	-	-	TGTGCCAGCGGCCCCGGTGGGGGCTACACCTTC	CASGPGGGYTF
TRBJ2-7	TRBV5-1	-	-	TGCGCCAGCAGCTCCAGCAGGACCTACGAGCAGTACTTC	CASSSSRTYEQYF
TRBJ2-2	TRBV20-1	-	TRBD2	TGCAGTGCTAGTGTACTAGCGGATAACACCGGGGAGCTGTTTTTT	CSASVLADNTGELFF
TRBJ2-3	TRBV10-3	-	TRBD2	TGTGCCATCAGCCCCGGGAGCACTAGCGGGAAGGTAGATACGCAGTATTTT	CAISPGSTSGKVDTQYF
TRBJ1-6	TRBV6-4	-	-	TGTGCCAGCAGTGGGGCGGGCATGAATTCACCCCTCCACTTT	CASSGAGMNSPLHF
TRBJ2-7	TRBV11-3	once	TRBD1	TGTGCCAGCAGCTTCCTTCAGGGGGCCGAGCAGTACTTC	CASSFLQGAEQYF
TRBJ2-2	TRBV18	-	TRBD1	TGTGCCAGCTGGACTCGACAGGGGAGGACCGGGGAGCTGTTTTTT	CASWTRQGRTGELFF
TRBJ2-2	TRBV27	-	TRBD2	TGTGCCAGCAGTTTGCTGGGACTAGCGGGAGTGGCCGGGGAGCTGTTTTTT	CASSLLGLAGVAGELFF
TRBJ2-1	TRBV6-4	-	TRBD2	TGTGCCAGCAGTGGCACTAGCGGGAGGATTCATGAGCAGTTCTTC	CASSGTSGRIHEQFF
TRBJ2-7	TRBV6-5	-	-	TGTGCCAGCAGCCTTTACTCGGGCTACGAGCAGTACTTC	CASSLYSGYEQYF
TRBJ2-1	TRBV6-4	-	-	TGTGCCAGCACCGGCGGTCTCCACAATGAGCAGTTCTTC	CASTGGLHNEQFF
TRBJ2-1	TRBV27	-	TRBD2	TGTGCCAGCACCCCGAGCCCTGGACTAGCGAAAAAGCAGTTCTTC	CASTPSPGLAKKQFF
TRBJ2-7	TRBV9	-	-	TGTGCCAGCAGCGACCACAGGGAGGGGGAGCAGTACTTC	CASSDHREGEQYF
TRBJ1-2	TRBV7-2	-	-	TGTGCCAGCAGCCCCCCCCCGGGGTATGGCTACACCTTC	CASSPPPGYGYTF
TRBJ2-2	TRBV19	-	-	TGTGCCAGTAAGGTTACAGACAACACCGGGGAGCTGTTTTTT	CASKVTDNTGELFF
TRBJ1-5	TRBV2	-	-	TGTGCCAGCAGGAGCAAAGGGGAAAATCAGCCCCAGCATTTT	CASRSKGENQPQHF
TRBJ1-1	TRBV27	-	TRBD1	TGTGCCAGCAGTTCGGGGTGGGGGACAGGGGGATTGACTGAAGCTTTCTTT	CASSSGWGTGGLTEAFF
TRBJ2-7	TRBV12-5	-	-	TGTGCTAGTGGTTTCGGGGGAGAGAACGAGCAGTACTTC	CASGFGGENEQYF
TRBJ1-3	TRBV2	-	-	TGTGCCAGCACGGGGGCGGTTGGAAACACCATATATTTT	CASTGAVGNTIYF
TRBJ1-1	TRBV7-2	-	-	TGTGCCAGCAGCCCTAGGCAGGGGAACACTGAAGCTTTCTTT	CASSPRQGNTEAFF
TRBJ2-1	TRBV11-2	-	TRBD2	TGTGCCAGCAGCTTACCCGGGACTAGTTTGGCCGAGCAGTTCTTC	CASSLPGTSLAEQFF
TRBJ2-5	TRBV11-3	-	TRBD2	TGTGCCAGCAGCTCCGGGGAGGGCCAGTACTTC	CASSSGEGQYF
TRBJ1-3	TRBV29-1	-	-	TGCAGCGTTTTTGAGGGAGGGTTTGGAAACACCATATATTTT	CSVFEGGFGNTIYF
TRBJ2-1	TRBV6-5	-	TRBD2	TGTGCCAGCAGCCTCCAGACTAGCGGGAGACGGGAGCAGTTCTTC	CASSLQTSGRREQFF
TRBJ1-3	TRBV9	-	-	TGTGCCAGCAGCGTAGCAGACGGGCGCTCTGGAAACACCATATATTTT	CASSVADGRSGNTIYF
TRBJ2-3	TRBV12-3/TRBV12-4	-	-	TGTGCCAGCAGTTACTCAGATACGCAGTATTTT	CASSYSDTQYF
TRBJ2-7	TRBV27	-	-	TGTGCCAGCAGTTTTTTGGGCTACGAGCAGTACTTC	CASSFLGYEQYF
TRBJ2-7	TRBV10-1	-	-	TGCGCCAGCAGTGAGTCGTTGGGACGGACCTACGAGCAGTACTTC	CASSESLGRTYEQYF
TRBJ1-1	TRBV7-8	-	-	TGTGCCAGCAGCTTTAGCGTGGAGACTGAAGCTTTCTTT	CASSFSVETEAFF
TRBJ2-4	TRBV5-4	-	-	TGTGCCAGCAGCGCCCTCGCGGGGAACATTCAGTACTTC	CASSALAGNIQYF
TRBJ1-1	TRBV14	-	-	TGTGCCAGCAGCCGACGACCCATGAACACTGAAGCTTTCTTT	CASSRRPMNTEAFF
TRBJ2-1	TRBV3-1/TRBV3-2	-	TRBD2	TGTGCCAGCAGCTCTAGCGGGAGTGGCCTTCGTGGGCAGTTCTTC	CASSSSGSGLRGQFF
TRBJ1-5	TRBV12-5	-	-	TGTGCTAGTGGTTTTTGGGGGAAATTTCAGCCCCAGCATTTT	CASGFWGKFQPQHF
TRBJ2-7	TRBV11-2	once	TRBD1	TGTGCCAGCAGCTTGGACAGGGTCACCTACGAGCAGTACTTC	CASSLDRVTYEQYF
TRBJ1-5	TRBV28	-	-	TGTGCCAGCGGCGACAGGACTTATAGCAATCAGCCCCAGCATTTT	CASGDRTYSNQPQHF
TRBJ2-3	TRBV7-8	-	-	TGTGCCAGCAGCCTTTCCCCAGATACGCAGTATTTT	CASSLSPDTQYF
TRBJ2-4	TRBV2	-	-	TGTGCCAGCAGATCCTCCAAAGCCAAAAACATTCAGTACTTC	CASRSSKAKNIQYF
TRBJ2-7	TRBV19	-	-	TGTGCCAGTAGTATAGATGGGGCGGGGTTCCTCTACGAGCAGTACTTC	CASSIDGAGFLYEQYF